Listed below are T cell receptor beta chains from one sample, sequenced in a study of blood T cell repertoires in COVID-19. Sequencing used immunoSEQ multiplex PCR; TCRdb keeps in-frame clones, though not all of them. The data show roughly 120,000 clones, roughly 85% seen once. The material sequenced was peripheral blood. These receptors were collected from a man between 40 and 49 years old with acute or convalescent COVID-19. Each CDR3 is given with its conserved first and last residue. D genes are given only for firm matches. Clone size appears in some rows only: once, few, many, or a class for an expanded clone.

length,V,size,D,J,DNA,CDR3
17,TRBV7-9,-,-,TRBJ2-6,TGTGCCAGCAGCTTAGGCAGGGGCTTTGATGGGGCCAACGTCCTGACTTTC,CASSLGRGFDGANVLTF
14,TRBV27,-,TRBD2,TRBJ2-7,TGTGCCAGCAGCTCCGGGACTAGAGGTTACGAGCAGTACTTC,CASSSGTRGYEQYF
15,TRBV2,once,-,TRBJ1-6,TGTGCCAGCACTAGGCGAGGACAGAATAATTCACCCCTCCACTTT,CASTRRGQNNSPLHF
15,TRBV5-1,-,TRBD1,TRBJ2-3,TGCGCCAGCAGCTTGGCACAGGGGTTCACAGATACGCAGTATTTT,CASSLAQGFTDTQYF
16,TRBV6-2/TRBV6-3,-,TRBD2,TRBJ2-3,TGTGCCAGCAGTTCCGGGACTAGCGGGTACACAGATACGCAGTATTTT,CASSSGTSGYTDTQYF
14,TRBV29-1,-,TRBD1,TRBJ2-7,TGCAGCGTTGTTCCGGGACAGAGGTCATCCGAGCAGTACTTC,CSVVPGQRSSEQYF
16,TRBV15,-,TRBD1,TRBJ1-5,TGTGCCACCAGCAGGGGTTTGGACAGGGGCAATCAGCCCCAGCATTTT,CATSRGLDRGNQPQHF
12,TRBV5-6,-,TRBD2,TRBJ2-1,TGTGCCAGCAGCTCAACCGGGACTAGCGGGTTCTTC,CASSSTGTSGFF
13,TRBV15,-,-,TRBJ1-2,TGTGCCACCAGCCCCCGACTAAACTATGGCTACACCTTC,CATSPRLNYGYTF
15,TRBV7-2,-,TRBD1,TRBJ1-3,TGTGCCAGCAGCTATTCAGGGGGATCTGGAAACACCATATATTTT,CASSYSGGSGNTIYF
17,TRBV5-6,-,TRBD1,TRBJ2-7,TGTGCCAGCAGCTTTTTCCCCCAAGAGACAGGGTCCTACGAGCAGTACTTC,CASSFFPQETGSYEQYF
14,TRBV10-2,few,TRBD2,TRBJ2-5,TGCGCCAGCAGTGCGGGGACTAGCGAGGAGACCCAGTACTTC,CASSAGTSEETQYF
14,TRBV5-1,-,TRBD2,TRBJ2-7,TGCGCCAGCAGCTTGGTTCGGGGGGGCTACGAGCAGTACTTC,CASSLVRGGYEQYF
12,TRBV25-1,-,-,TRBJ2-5,TGTGCCAGCAGTGAGTTCGGAGAGACCCAGTACTTC,CASSEFGETQYF
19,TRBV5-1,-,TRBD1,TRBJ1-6,TGCGCCAGCAGCCTGCAGGCAGGGGGCGCGGGGTCCTATAATTCACCCCTCCACTTT,CASSLQAGGAGSYNSPLHF
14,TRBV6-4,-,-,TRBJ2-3,TGTGCCAGCAGTGAGGCTAGCGGCACAGATACGCAGTATTTT,CASSEASGTDTQYF